The 10 T cell receptor beta chains given below trace back to one sample, sequenced in a study of radiation and T cells in renal cell carcinoma. Sample time point: baseline pretreatment blood. Indicated treatment: 15 Gy SBRT to primary tumor, nephrectomy 4 weeks later. The assay was immunoSEQ multiplex PCR, and TCRdb's table has in-frame clones only and misses some. The table lists roughly 130,000 clones, roughly 88% of them singletons. The sample here was blood, taken from a patient whose treatment included radiotherapy and nephrectomy. The receptors stem from a woman in her forties or fifties with renal cell carcinoma.

V usage is TRBV14 and J usage is TRBJ2-7; the D call may be TRBD1 or TRBD2 (5 bases each). This CDR3 has 15 residues. Germline loops: CDR1 SGHDN, CDR2 FVKESK. With 4 bases removed from V and 4 bases from J, the gap between germline ends came to 17 bases. This CDR3 is CASSPPWGSGYEQYF. Written as DNA, the CDR3 is TGTGCCAGCAGCCCCCCCTGGGGGTCCGGTTACGAGCAGTACTTC.

This chain connects TRBV9 to TRBJ1-4; possible D gene TRBD1, 6 bases. The CDR3 extends over 14 amino acids. The V and J ends lost 5 bases and 5 bases respectively, with 13 bases between them. The germline CDR1 and CDR2 sequences are SGDLS and YYNGEE. The DNA of the CDR3 is TGTGCCAGCAGTGCTCGAGGACAGAATGAAAAACTGTTTTTT. Translation: CASSARGQNEKLFF.

In its sample, this clone was seen a few times. The chain combines TRBV7-2 with TRBJ1-1; D gene ambiguous. The V end was cut by 5 bases, the J end by 0 bases, with 13 bases between. CDR1 SGHTA and CDR2 FQGNSA come from the germline V gene. The CDR3 is 15 residues long. CDR3 sequence: CASSPPAGLNTEAFF. The CDR3 region has the DNA TGTGCCAGCAGCCCTCCGGCAGGACTGAACACTGAAGCTTTCTTT.

The chain joins TRBV18 to TRBJ1-1, with no clear D. Between the trimmed V and J ends, which lost 2 bases and 1 base, there was a span of 8 bases. CDR3 length: 14 amino acids. CDR1 KGHSH and CDR2 LQKENI come from the germline V gene. CDR3 sequence: CASSPSKANTEAFF. The CDR3 region has the DNA TGTGCCAGCTCACCAAGTAAAGCGAACACTGAAGCTTTCTTT.

V gene TRBV7-2 combines with J gene TRBJ2-5; 8 bases line up with TRBD2. Per the germline V gene, CDR1 is SGHTA and CDR2 is FQGNSA. The CDR3 consists of 16 residues. Trimming took 0 bases from V and 4 from J; bases not matched to a gene: 7. CDR3 sequence: CASSLAGAGGTETQYF. The CDR3 nucleotides are TGTGCCAGCAGCTTAGCGGGGGCGGGGGGCACAGAGACCCAGTACTTC. Using reference TRBV7-2 and TRBJ2-5 for the parts outside the CDR3, the full variable domain is GAGVSQSPSNKVTEKGKDVELRCDPISGHTALYWYRQSLGQGLEFLIYFQGNSAPDKSGLPSDRFSAERTGGSVSTLTIQRTQQEDSAVYLCASSLAGAGGTETQYFGPGTRLLVL.

To note about this clone: Other DNA sequences of this sample code for an identical CDR3. J is TRBJ1-1 and V is TRBV14; unclear D gene. The CDR3 has 13 amino acids. V lost 4 bases and J lost 0, with 6 bases in between. Germline lookup yields CDR1 SGHDN and CDR2 FVKESK. In DNA, the CDR3 is TGTGCCAGCAGCCCGCACTTGAACACTGAAGCTTTCTTT. Protein sequence: CASSPHLNTEAFF.

This rearrangement joins TRBV9 to TRBJ1-2; 9 nucleotides align to TRBD1. J gave up 0 bases and V 3 bases, and 3 bases lay outside the gene matches. CDR3 size: 15 residues. Per germline, CDR1 SGDLS and CDR2 YYNGEE. CDR3 protein: CASSGRTGANYGYTF. The CDR3 nucleotides read TGTGCCAGCAGCGGTCGGACAGGGGCTAACTATGGCTACACCTTC.

The chain links TRBV6-1 to TRBJ1-6, with TRBD1 as a possible D gene (5 bases). V was shortened by 4 bases and J by 10 bases, with 8 bases between the two germline ends. Per germline, CDR1 MNHNS and CDR2 SASEGT. The length of the CDR3 is 12 residues. CDR3 nucleotides: TGTGCCAGCAGTGGAAGGGGATCACCCCTCCACTTT. Translated, it gives CASSGRGSPLHF.

The chain couples TRBV5-6 to TRBJ1-4, with a weak D call TRBD1 (5 bases). V gave up 0 bases and J gave up 8 bases, with 11 bases separating them. Germline CDR1 is SGHDT and CDR2 is YYEEEE. The CDR3 sequence is 14 residues long. The CDR3 nucleotides are TGTGCCAGCAGCTTGGGCCAGGGACTAGAAAAACTGTTTTTT. This codes for CASSLGQGLEKLFF.

V is TRBV19 and J is TRBJ1-2; 7 nucleotides match TRBD1. There are 17 residues in the CDR3. Germline loops: CDR1 LNHDA, CDR2 SQIVND (reference sequence). Unmatched junction bases numbered 19, after V lost 4 bases and J lost 8 bases. CDR3 in amino acids: CASSTRSAGGDRGGYTF. The CDR3 DNA reads as TGTGCCAGTAGTACCCGTTCTGCAGGGGGAGATCGCGGCGGCTACACCTTC.